A single sample gave rise to the 18 T cell receptor beta chains below, sequenced in a study of blood T cells in healthy people across ages. Then a second PCR, running roughly 6 to 12 cycles, was carried out with a sample-barcoded 5' primer and a J-beta primer mix. TCRdb re-analysed the 5' RACE reads in MiXCR, keeping a single row per CDR3 protein. The table lists some 1.8 million distinct CDR3 sequences, 30% to 40% of them singletons. The sequenced sample consisted of blood. These receptors originate from a human donor in good health.

At least ten counts were recorded for this clonotype. The gene calls are TRBV20-1 and TRBJ1-1; TRBD1 might be the D (6 bases). Trimming took 0 bases from V and 7 from J, leaving 18 bases between them. Per the germline V gene, CDR1 is DFQATT and CDR2 is SNEGSKA (reference sequence). The CDR3 is 15 amino acids. This CDR3 is CSARERGDSGGEAFF. DNA for the CDR3: TGCAGTGCTAGAGAGAGGGGGGATTCTGGGGGTGAAGCTTTCTTT.

The chain carries TRBV5-1 and TRBJ2-5; TRBD1 aligns across 7 bases. CDR1 SGHRS and CDR2 YFSETQ come from the germline V gene. Germline trimming cut 3 bases from V and 3 bases from J; bases unmatched to any gene: 5. CDR3 size: 14 residues. CDR3 DNA: TGCGCCAGCAGCTCGGGACAGCTAAAAGAGACCCAGTACTTC. Amino acids: CASSSGQLKETQYF.

This clonotype was recorded a few times. The chain is built from TRBV20-1 and TRBJ2-5; D possibly matches TRBD1 or TRBD2 (6 bases each). V was pared by 6 bases and J by 11 bases, with 19 bases between. From germline, CDR1 is DFQATT and CDR2 SNEGSKA (reference sequence). CDR3 length equals 12 residues. CDR3 region: CSAEPGERGQYF. The DNA of the CDR3 is TGCAGTGCCGAACCAGGGGAACGGGGGCAGTACTTC.

The chain links TRBV20-1 to TRBJ1-1, with D possibly matching TRBD1 (5 bases). Germline V gene sequence: CDR1 DFQATT, CDR2 SNEGSKA (reference sequence). The CDR3 is 13 residues long. V lost 5 bases and J lost 1, with 11 bases in between. The CDR3 bases are TGCAGTGCTCGGGGGGAGGAGAACACTGAAGCTTTCTTT. It yields the protein CSARGEENTEAFF.

This clonotype has just a few counts. V gene TRBV6-1 combines with J gene TRBJ2-1; TRBD1 might be the D (6 bases). The CDR3 loop spans 18 amino acids. V was clipped by 2 bases and J by 0 bases, with 17 bases between them. Germline-derived CDR1 and CDR2 are MNHNS and SASEGT. The CDR3 nucleotides read TGTGCCAGCAGTGAATTAACCCTAACAGGGATCTCCTACAATGAGCAGTTCTTC. Translation gives CASSELTLTGISYNEQFF.

The sample holds a few counts of this clonotype. This chain links TRBV20-1 with TRBJ1-2; D is unresolved. Between the trimmed V and J ends, which lost 4 bases and 8 bases, there was a span of 11 bases. CDR3 size: 11 residues. From germline, CDR1 is DFQATT and CDR2 SNEGSKA (reference sequence). In DNA, the CDR3 is TGCAGTGCTATGGTTTCGAGCGGCTACACCTTC. This translates into CSAMVSSGYTF.

This chain's CDR3 is CSARWLTGGYEQYF. CDR3 DNA sequence: TGCAGTGCTAGATGGTTGACAGGGGGCTACGAGCAGTACTTC. V gene TRBV20-1 combines with J gene TRBJ2-4; 9 bases match TRBD1. The tail of the sequence fits TRBJ2-7 better, so the J call may be wrong. The CDR3 consists of 14 residues. Per the germline V gene, CDR1 is DFQATT and CDR2 is SNEGSKA (reference sequence).

The rearrangement joins TRBV25-1 to TRBJ1-2; TRBD1 matches 8 bases. This CDR3 has 15 amino acids. After removal of 8 bases from V and 3 bases from J, the junction contained 11 bases not matched to a gene. Germline CDR1 reads MGHDK; CDR2 reads SYGVNS. DNA for the CDR3: TGTGCCAGCGGAGAGACAGGGGCCTCCTACTATGGCTACACCTTC. This encodes CASGETGASYYGYTF.

This clonotype showed up just a few times. The V and J genes are TRBV7-2 and TRBJ2-7; TRBD1 aligns across 10 bases. The DNA matches TRBJ2-5 better at its end, which makes the J call doubtful. Germline CDR1 SGHTA, CDR2 FQGNSA. This CDR3 contains 14 residues. The CDR3 DNA is TGTGCCAGCAGCTCGGGACAGGGGAAAGAGACCCAGTACTTC. Protein: CASSSGQGKETQYF.

The rearrangement joins TRBV7-6 to TRBJ2-5; the D call may be TRBD1 or TRBD2 (6 bases each). The assigned J gene may be wrong: the sequence end matches TRBJ2-7 better. The CDR3 is 15 residues long. Germline V lookup: CDR1 SGHVS, CDR2 FNYEAQ. The CDR3 DNA is TGTGCCAGCAGCTCCGGGGGCCCACTACCCTACGAGCAGTACTTC. Protein: CASSSGGPLPYEQYF.

The CDR3, as DNA: TGTGCCAGCAGATCATTCCGTACGCAGTATTTT. This translates into CASRSFRTQYF. V and J are TRBV12-3 or TRBV12-4 and TRBJ2-3; D call uncertain. Trimming left V 6 bases short and J 8 bases short, with 9 bases between. CDR3 length: 11 residues.

This clonotype is a singleton in its sample. V is TRBV28 and J is TRBJ1-5; 9 bases fit TRBD1. The trim removed 7 bases at V and 6 bases at J, leaving 7 bases unmatched. The length of the CDR3 is 14 residues. Germline V lookup: CDR1 MDHEN, CDR2 SYDVKM. The CDR3 sequence is CASKTGGYSQPQHF. CDR3 sequence (DNA): TGTGCCAGCAAGACAGGGGGTTACAGTCAGCCCCAGCATTTT.

The chain has TRBV20-1 and TRBJ2-4; the D gene is possibly TRBD1 (5 bases). The J call may not be correct, given that the DNA end is closer to TRBJ2-7. This CDR3 comprises 12 residues. Germline lookup yields CDR1 DFQATT and CDR2 SNEGSKA (reference sequence). In DNA form, the CDR3 reads TGCAGTGCTAGAGTCAGGGACTACGAGCAGTACTTC. This gives the protein CSARVRDYEQYF.

The chain uses TRBV7-9 and TRBJ2-3, with a possible D match to TRBD1 (6 bases). Germline CDR1 and CDR2: SEHNR and FQNEAQ (reference sequence). The CDR3 has 16 amino acids. V was shortened by 6 bases and J by 1 base, with 17 bases between the two germline ends. CDR3 protein: CASRPNRAPRTDTQYF. CDR3 DNA sequence: TGTGCCAGCAGACCCAACAGGGCCCCCCGCACAGATACGCAGTATTTT.

The chain recombines TRBV19 with TRBJ1-1, with D unresolved. Per germline, CDR1 LNHDA and CDR2 SQIVND (reference sequence). V gave up 0 bases and J gave up 5 bases, with 10 bases separating them. The CDR3 is 14 amino acids. CDR3 amino acids: CASSIDPGRTEAFF. In nucleotides, the CDR3 is TGTGCCAGTAGTATAGATCCGGGTCGGACTGAAGCTTTCTTT.

The chain is built from TRBV7-2 and TRBJ1-2; no clear D. The CDR3 is 16 amino acids. Trimming took 2 bases from V and 3 from J, leaving 16 bases between them. Germline CDR1 reads SGHTA; CDR2 reads FQGNSA. In DNA, the CDR3 is TGTGCCAGCAGCTTACAACCCGGGTGGCAGGACTATGGCTACACCTTC. Translated: CASSLQPGWQDYGYTF.

Here the CDR3 DNA reads TGCAGTGCTAGATTTTTCATACAGGGGCCGCGAAATTATGAGCAGTACTTC. This encodes CSARFFIQGPRNYEQYF. V gene TRBV20-1 combines with J gene TRBJ2-7; TRBD1 agrees at 7 bases. The J segment lost 7 bases and the V segment lost 2 bases, leaving 20 bases of the junction unmatched. Germline-derived CDR1 and CDR2 are DFQATT and SNEGSKA (reference sequence). The CDR3 loop spans 17 amino acids.

This clonotype has at least ten counts. One end of the junction fails to match germline, which may point to a read error. This sequence joins TRBV5-1 and TRBJ2-7; 7 positions match TRBD1. The CDR3 runs 14 residues. The germline CDR1 and CDR2 sequences are SGHRS and YFSETQ. CDR3 in DNA: TGTGCCAGCAGCACCACGACAGGGTCCTACGAGCAGTACTTC. The encoded protein is CASSTTTGSYEQYF.